This TCR beta chain was identified in a study of cytomegalovirus exposure and HLA in healthy donors (TCRdb year 2017). Some background on the complete study: In an earlier analysis of 587 of the donors, approximately 300 Gb of sequence data and 100 million or so unique TCR beta sequences from approximately 180 million T cells were reported. HLA typing included class I and class II loci at four-digit resolution. Because of strong linkage in the cohort, roughly five DR-DQ haplotypes were treated as single units for association and clustering. Every discovery cohort repertoire had been produced on one sequencing platform. In a later genetic analysis, genome-wide SNP genotypes for about three fifths of the roughly 670 donors were used, and that subset was treated as a discovery cohort. The number of typed donors differed by locus: roughly 620-640 for A, B, C, DRB1 and DQB1; 522 for DQA1; 606 for DPA1; and around 470 for DPB1. Among the roughly 400 genotyped donors, under 90% belonged to the genetic ancestry cluster associated with self-reported Caucasian donors. Approximately 310 gigabases of sequencing data and tens of millions of unique TCR sequences were included in an early release covering under 650 HLA-typed donors. To study patterns of TCR occurrence, a later analysis re-analyzed previously published TCR beta repertoires from 666 donors and added high-resolution HLA genotyping. Besides the first cohort of roughly 660 subjects, a separate validation cohort made up of 120 or so different subjects was used. Donor age, sex, ethnicity and CMV serostatus were collected together with the repertoire data. On average, 235,054 unique TCR beta nucleotide sequences were sequenced per donor among a few hundred genotyped donors of the cohort, with roughly 18% of those sequences being non-productive. The study profiled the T cell repertoires of under 700 subjects by immunosequencing and related them to cytomegalovirus serostatus. To predict cytomegalovirus infection status, the study combined high-throughput TCR immunosequencing, statistical association of individual TCRs with disease status, and machine learning. In the later analysis, no new phenotypic data were used to find candidate immune exposures; instead, reliance was placed on TCR beta sequences and their occurrence across donors. An earlier analysis of 500 to 650 of the donors applied high-throughput TCR beta sequencing to assess whether each TCR beta V gene segment acted as functional or pseudogenic. The study was designed to test whether signatures of past pathogen exposure could be identified by cataloging public T cell receptors.

In total, 500 to 700 healthy bone marrow donors made up the cohort. At the time of sampling, all cohort members were nominally healthy, though unrecorded immune exposures were likely present. The donor tested CMV seronegative and was one of the 352 seronegative cohort members. Each donor provided a peripheral blood sample, and peripheral blood mononuclear cells were used for TCR beta sequencing. Genomic DNA extraction from the blood cell samples was performed with the Qiagen DNeasy Blood Extraction Kit. The library was generated by the immunoSEQ multiplex PCR assay. For the multiplex PCR, a mixture combining 60 forward primers for TCR Vbeta segments and 13 reverse primers for TCR Jbeta segments was used. The CDR3 region of rearranged TCR beta genes was amplified from genomic DNA by a multiplex PCR assay. On the Illumina HiSeq System, the amplified TCR beta libraries were sequenced as 87-base-pair reads. Turning to the authors' computational methods: A later analysis counted approximately 74 million unique TCR beta chains across the 550 to 750 repertoires, and some 11 million of these chains were shared by at least two donors. Raw reads were error-corrected and collapsed into unique sequences by a nearest-neighbor algorithm in which closely related sequences were merged to remove PCR and sequencing errors. V, D and J gene segments were assigned by aligning CDR3 sequences to IMGT reference sequences. For a sequence to be retained, a match of at least six nucleotides to both a V gene segment and a J gene segment was required. A rearrangement counted as productive if the CDR3 had no stop codons and remained in frame with V and J, and every other rearrangement counted as non-productive. CDR3 was defined according to IMGT convention as the region running from the second conserved V-encoded cysteine to the conserved J-encoded phenylalanine. The earlier analysis of about 530 of the donors excluded any sequence lacking an unambiguous match to a single V gene segment. In an earlier analysis of several hundred of the donors, V segments were called functional above 56.7% productive rearrangements and were called segregating when the between-donor standard deviation exceeded 5%. A statistical classification framework was developed to diagnose cytomegalovirus status using the catalog of TCR beta chain sequences. In a later analysis, V and J genes were assigned by comparing TCR nucleotide sequences against IMGT/GENE-DB human TR gene sequences. The TCRdist pipeline was used in a later analysis to assign CDR3 sequences and most-parsimonious VDJ recombination scenarios. In a later analysis, each TCR beta chain was defined by its CDR3 amino acid sequence together with its V-gene family, and reads without a unique V-gene family were excluded. To address suspected cross-contamination and a sequencing artifact, a later analysis removed around 590 highly shared, low-generation-probability nucleotide sequences. For each public chain, a later analysis derived a clonal expansion index from normalized ranks of inferred template counts within each repertoire. In a later analysis, generation probabilities were computed using a VDJ recombination model fitted to out-of-frame rearrangements, and the results were checked against IGoR. Hypergeometric tests were used in a later analysis to score TCR-TCR, TCR-HLA and TCR-CMV co-occurrence, with a repertoire-size bias correction applied to the TCR pairs. In a later analysis, false discovery rates were estimated by permuting HLA or CMV assignments 20 times. A later analysis grouped co-occurring TCRs with DBSCAN, adding TCRdist sequence similarity when clustering within HLA-allele-positive subsets. Repertoires with fewer than 30,000 or more than 120,000 public chains, plus five repertoires with anomalous nucleotide sharing, were excluded from co-occurrence clustering. Entries here come from immuneACCESS through TCRdb and include only in-frame sequences with V and J called. Some clones fail to appear in such tables; in the studies checked, an unresolved V gene covers under half of the shortfall, and the cause of the remainder is unknown. V and J calls and clone size come straight from that table; D and trimming were deduced from the DNA. Within this sample are approximately 100,000 clones, with more than 60% of them counted one time only. Clones ranked in the top ten supply under 4% of the sample.

Study-level results and caveats: Only TCR beta chains were sequenced in this cohort, and the absence of alpha or paired-chain data limited detectable features. Because counts were too low, 15 to 20 rarely observed V segments, including chromosome 9 orphons, were excluded from the earlier analysis of 587 of the donors. In vitro tests confirmed that a few of the cytomegalovirus-associated TCR beta chains recognize cytomegalovirus antigens. Some IMGT-functional V segments, including TRBV6-2 and TRBV6-3, could not be told apart with the 87-base-pair reads, so those segments were excluded. An association between a missense DCLRE1C variant and V-gene and J-gene trimming of TCR beta chains was found in a later genetic analysis and replicated in an independent cohort. While some public TCRs were present in many individuals, most TCR sequences turned up only very rarely across donors. According to a later analysis, TCR association rates differed among HLA loci, with DRB1 alleles showing the most associated TCRs and HLA-C alleles showing the fewest. Because some donors lacked HLA typing at each locus, the association tests relied only on the typed subset. Assigning TCR associations to individual alleles was difficult when HLA alleles, especially DR and DQ, strongly co-occurred. A group of highly shared sequence variants was considered likely to be a technical artifact of the sequencing pipeline. A further reported finding was that TCR beta sequences accurately predicted the HLA-A and HLA-B alleles for most subjects in the first cohort. A later analysis found that most CMV-associated TCR beta chains appeared HLA-restricted, with HLA associations seemingly driven largely by CMV exposure. According to the authors, the approach could potentially be generalized to other disease states and immunological phenotypes. Compared with equally common non-associated chains, HLA-associated TCR beta chains in a later analysis were more clonally expanded and had lower generation probabilities. CMV serostatus was the only immune exposure information available for the cohort. A later analysis reported that several top co-occurrence clusters appeared linked to parvovirus B19, influenza, CMV and Epstein-Barr virus. Compared with the roughly 600-donor mean, donors in an Asian-associated ancestry cluster had fewer N-insertions in productive TCRs, according to a later genetic analysis. In an earlier analysis of some 550 of the donors, most TCR beta V segments were observed in productive rearrangements about 87% or about 30% of the time, broadly matching IMGT annotations. A later analysis associated about 17,000 TCR beta sequences with specific HLA alleles at a false discovery rate of 0.05. In the study, roughly 160 TCR beta chains were listed as associated with cytomegalovirus. The classifier was reported to diagnose cytomegalovirus status with high specificity and sensitivity in both the original and validation cohorts. Roughly uniform sequencing depth across donors was assumed in presence/absence analyses, although this assumption may not hold. Correlated functional status among segregating V segments might reflect linkage disequilibrium, but an unknown experimental factor could not be ruled out.

Relative to germline, V is 0 bases shorter and J is 2 bases shorter, with 8 bases between their ends. The CDR3 contains 15 residues, cysteine and phenylalanine counted. The kept DNA is CDR3 alone, 45 bases in frame from the first base. Per the germline V gene, SGHDN is the CDR1 and FVKESK is the CDR2. Details on this clone: Its antigen is unknown. One base away there is no much larger clone; base qualities are not given.

This TCR was sampled from a man in his sixties in good health and CMV-seronegative. The chain is made from TRBV14 and TRBJ1-3; too little of a D gene remains to name it. Sequenced material: PBMCs. At the DNA level, the sequence is TGTGCCAGCAGCCAAGAGTACGGGGCTGGAAACACCATATATTTT. Its protein is CASSQEYGAGNTIYF.